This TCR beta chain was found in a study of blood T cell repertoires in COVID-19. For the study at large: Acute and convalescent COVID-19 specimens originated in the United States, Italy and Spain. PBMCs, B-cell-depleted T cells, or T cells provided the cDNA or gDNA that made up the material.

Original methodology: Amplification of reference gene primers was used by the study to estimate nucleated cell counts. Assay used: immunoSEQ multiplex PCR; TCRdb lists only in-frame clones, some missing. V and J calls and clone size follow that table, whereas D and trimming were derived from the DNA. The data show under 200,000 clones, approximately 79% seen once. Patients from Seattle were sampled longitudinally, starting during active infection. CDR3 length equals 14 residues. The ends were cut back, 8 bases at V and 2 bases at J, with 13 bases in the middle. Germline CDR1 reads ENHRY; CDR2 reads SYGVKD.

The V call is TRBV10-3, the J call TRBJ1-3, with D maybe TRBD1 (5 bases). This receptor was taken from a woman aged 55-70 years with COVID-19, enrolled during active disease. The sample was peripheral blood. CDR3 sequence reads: CAISGELTGNTIYF. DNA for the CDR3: TGTGCCATCTCGGGGGAGCTCACTGGAAACACCATATATTTT.